These T cell receptor beta chains were read from a single sample in a study of OX40 agonist ivuxolimab in advanced cancers. Method: immunoSEQ multiplex PCR; TCRdb's copy keeps in-frame clones and lacks some. The sample has roughly 42,000 clones, about 89% seen once. This specimen was CD4+ or CD8+ T cells sorted from blood, taken in a trial of the OX40 agonist ivuxolimab. The receptor source for this set is an adult with an advanced solid tumor such as melanoma, head and neck, liver or kidney cancer. Each CDR3 is given with its conserved first and last residue. Each record gives: J gene, D gene, clone size, V gene, CDR3 DNA, CDR3 protein. D genes are given only for firm matches. Some rows have no size entry. The others give once, few or many, or a class for an expanded clone.

>TRBJ1-1|-|-|TRBV9
TGTGCCAGCACCATAGGGGAGGGTTTCACTGAAGCTTTCTTT
CASTIGEGFTEAFF
>TRBJ2-2|TRBD2|-|TRBV7-8
TGTGCCAGCAGCTTACCAGCGGGAGGAATAAACACCGGGGAGCTGTTTTTT
CASSLPAGGINTGELFF
>TRBJ1-6|-|-|TRBV4-1
TGCGCCAGCAGCCAGTCATCGGGACAATATAATTCACCCCTCCACTTT
CASSQSSGQYNSPLHF
>TRBJ1-3|-|-|TRBV2
TGTGCCAGCAGTGATCCGGGGACTGGAAACACCATATATTTT
CASSDPGTGNTIYF
>TRBJ1-3|TRBD1|-|TRBV5-1
TGCGCCAGCAGGGTGGACAGGTTCGCCGGAAACACCATATATTTT
CASRVDRFAGNTIYF
>TRBJ2-7|-|-|TRBV27
TGTGCCAGCAGTATCGATCCTAGATACGAGCAGTACTTC
CASSIDPRYEQYF
>TRBJ2-3|TRBD2|-|TRBV9
TGTGCCAGCAGCTCGAGGACTAGCGGGAGGGCCACAGATACGCAGTATTTT
CASSSRTSGRATDTQYF
>TRBJ1-1|-|-|TRBV4-1
TGCGCCAGCAGCCCGAGGGCGGATTCTTATAACACTGAAGCTTTCTTT
CASSPRADSYNTEAFF
>TRBJ2-1|-|-|TRBV30
TGTGCCTGGAGGCCCATCCTCTATGAGCAGTTCTTC
CAWRPILYEQFF
>TRBJ2-7|TRBD2|-|TRBV10-3
TGTGCCATCAGTGGTTCCGGGACTAGCGGGAGGGTGCGCTACGAGCAGTACTTC
CAISGSGTSGRVRYEQYF
>TRBJ2-1|-|-|TRBV15
TGTGCCACCAGCAACGACAGGAGCTCCTACAATGAGCAGTTCTTC
CATSNDRSSYNEQFF
>TRBJ2-1|TRBD1|-|TRBV13
TGTGCCAGCAGCTTAATCGGACAGGGGGGGTTTGAGCAGTTCTTC
CASSLIGQGGFEQFF
>TRBJ1-1|-|once|TRBV28
TGTGCCAGCAGCCCTATATTGAACACTGAAGCTTTCTTT
CASSPILNTEAFF
>TRBJ1-5|-|-|TRBV28
TGTGCCAGCAGTTTATCTGGTAGCAATCAGCCCCAGCATTTT
CASSLSGSNQPQHF
>TRBJ2-3|-|-|TRBV13
TGTGCCAGCAGCCCTGGGACAGATACGCAGTATTTT
CASSPGTDTQYF
>TRBJ2-7|TRBD1|-|TRBV7-3
TGTGCCAGCAGCCGGGACAGGACCTACGAGCAGTACTTC
CASSRDRTYEQYF
>TRBJ2-2|-|-|TRBV5-4
TGTGCCAGCAGCTTGTGGGATACCGGGGCCGGGGAGCTGTTTTTT
CASSLWDTGAGELFF
>TRBJ1-2|-|-|TRBV28
TGTGCCAGCAGCCCCGAGGGGGATTATGGCTACACCTTC
CASSPEGDYGYTF
>TRBJ2-7|-|-|TRBV30
TGTGCCTGGAGTGTGACTGAAGCCTACGAGCAGTACTTC
CAWSVTEAYEQYF
>TRBJ2-2|-|-|TRBV27
TGTGCCAGCAGTCTCCATAGTGGTCCCGGGGAGCTGTTTTTT
CASSLHSGPGELFF
>TRBJ2-1|-|-|TRBV29-1
TGCAGCGCCTTGACAGGATGGAATGAGCAGTTCTTC
CSALTGWNEQFF
>TRBJ1-2|-|-|TRBV4-1
TGCGCCAGCAGCCGCGAAGAACAGGGTTTAGTAGAGGGCTACACCTTC
CASSREEQGLVEGYTF
>TRBJ1-1|-|-|TRBV5-4
TGTGCCAGCAGCTTATGGGGCGACACTGAAGCTTTCTTT
CASSLWGDTEAFF
>TRBJ2-7|-|-|TRBV2
TGTGCCAGCAGTGAACCAGGCAACTCCTACGAGCAGTACTTC
CASSEPGNSYEQYF
>TRBJ2-1|TRBD2|-|TRBV7-6
TGTGCCAGCAGCATTAGCGGGAGCTCCTACAATGAGCAGTTCTTC
CASSISGSSYNEQFF
>TRBJ2-6|-|-|TRBV30
TGTGCCTGCCCGCAAGGTCCCAACGTCCTGACTTTC
CACPQGPNVLTF
>TRBJ2-7|TRBD2|-|TRBV29-1
TGCAGCGTTCAGACTAGCGGGAGCTACGAGCAGTACTTC
CSVQTSGSYEQYF
>TRBJ2-1|-|medium-sized|TRBV29-1
TGCAGCGTTCTTGGACGCCCCGGATCCTACAATGAGCAGTTCTTC
CSVLGRPGSYNEQFF
>TRBJ1-5|-|-|TRBV27
TGTGCCAGCAGTTTAAATTGGGGACTTAACAATCAGCCCCAGCATTTT
CASSLNWGLNNQPQHF
>TRBJ2-5|TRBD2|-|TRBV11-1
TGTGCCAGCAGCTTACCGCCCAATAGCGGGAGGGCCCCAGAGACCCAGTACTTC
CASSLPPNSGRAPETQYF
>TRBJ2-1|-|-|TRBV5-5
TGTGCCAGCAGCACAGGGGGGGACTACAATGAGCAGTTCTTC
CASSTGGDYNEQFF
>TRBJ2-3|TRBD2|-|TRBV11-2
TGTGCCAGCAGCTTCCGCGGGAGAGCTGCAGATACGCAGTATTTT
CASSFRGRAADTQYF
>TRBJ2-3|TRBD2|-|TRBV5-6
TGTGCCAGCAGCTCAGGGACTAGCGGGCGAGATACGCAGTATTTT
CASSSGTSGRDTQYF
>TRBJ2-7|-|-|TRBV7-3
TGTGCCAGCAGCTTAATCGGGGGTTACGAGCAGTACTTC
CASSLIGGYEQYF
>TRBJ2-3|-|once|TRBV4-1
TGCGCCAGTATGCCCTGGGATAGCACAGATACGCAGTATTTT
CASMPWDSTDTQYF
>TRBJ2-7|TRBD2|-|TRBV7-8
TGTGCCAGCAGCTCGACTGGGACTAGCGGGATTTCCGAGCAGTACTTC
CASSSTGTSGISEQYF
>TRBJ2-5|-|-|TRBV5-1
TGCGCCAGCAGCCCCGCAGGGGCCCCACAAGAGGCCCAGTACTTC
CASSPAGAPQEAQYF
>TRBJ1-1|-|-|TRBV15
TGTGCCACCAGCAGTTCTCAGGGGTTGCCTGAAGCTTTCTTT
CATSSSQGLPEAFF
>TRBJ2-3|TRBD2|-|TRBV30
TGTGCCTGGTCTGGGGGACTAGTCACAGATACGCAGTATTTT
CAWSGGLVTDTQYF
>TRBJ1-1|-|-|TRBV6-5
TGTGCCAGCAGAGTCCTGGGGAACACTGAAGCTTTCTTT
CASRVLGNTEAFF
>TRBJ2-1|-|-|TRBV7-8
TGTGCCAGCAGCTTCGCAGGGGTCTACAATGAGCAGTTCTTC
CASSFAGVYNEQFF
>TRBJ1-2|-|-|TRBV30
TGTGCCTGGAGGGGCGGGGGGGCGGCTGGCTACACCTTC
CAWRGGGAAGYTF
>TRBJ1-5|-|-|TRBV4-1
TGCGCCAGCAGCGAAGACCTCGGGAGCAATCAGCCCCAGCATTTT
CASSEDLGSNQPQHF
>TRBJ2-7|TRBD2|-|TRBV6-1
TGTGCCAGCAGTGATATAGTTTTGGCGGGAGCTTCCTACGAGCAGTACTTC
CASSDIVLAGASYEQYF
>TRBJ2-5|TRBD1|few|TRBV15
TGTGCCACCAGCAGAGGGACAGGGAGCCAAGAGACCCAGTACTTC
CATSRGTGSQETQYF
>TRBJ2-7|-|-|TRBV7-6
TGTGCCAGCAGCTTAGAAGGGCACGAGCAGTACTTC
CASSLEGHEQYF
>TRBJ2-7|TRBD2|-|TRBV15
TGTGCCACCAGCGGGGGGTGGGTAGCGGGAGATGTGCCAATCTTCTTC
CATSGGWVAGDVPIFF